The 2 T cell receptor beta chains below were found in one sample sequenced in a study of blood T cell repertoires in COVID-19. TCRdb's copy holds only in-frame clones and misses some; the assay was immunoSEQ multiplex PCR. Of approximately 220,000 clones in the sample, 88% were seen once. The sequencing sample was made of PBMCs or T cells enriched from blood (not recorded which). Every receptor here comes from a woman in her 30s who had recovered from COVID-19.

This CDR3 reads CASRGQGEGYTF. Written as DNA, the CDR3 is TGTGCCAGCAGGGGACAGGGGGAAGGCTACACCTTC. The gene calls are TRBV25-1 and TRBJ1-2, with 11 bases lining up with TRBD1. V lost 6 bases, J lost 8 bases, and 2 bases stayed unmatched. Germline loops: CDR1 MGHDK, CDR2 SYGVNS. This CDR3 spans 12 amino acids.

The chain joins TRBV28 to TRBJ1-3; possible D gene TRBD1, 6 bases. The V end lost 2 bases, the J end lost 3 bases, and 11 bases lay between the germline ends. The CDR3 spans 15 residues. The germline CDR1 and CDR2 sequences are MDHEN and SYDVKM. CDR3 protein: CASSLRGAYGNTIYF. In nucleotides, the CDR3 is TGTGCCAGCAGTTTACGGGGGGCGTATGGAAACACCATATATTTT. Full variable domain (missing parts from reference TRBV28 and TRBJ1-3): DVKVTQSSRYLVKRTGEKVFLECVQDMDHENMFWYRQDPGLGLRLIYFSYDVKMKEKGDIPEGYSVSREKKERFSLILESASTNQTSMYLCASSLRGAYGNTIYFGEGSWLTVV.